The next 20 T cell receptor beta chains were all read from a single sample in a study of cytomegalovirus exposure and HLA in healthy donors. The PCR had 60 Vbeta and 13 Jbeta primers. The protocol was immunoSEQ multiplex PCR, while the TCRdb copy is restricted to in-frame clones and leaves out a portion. Of more than 95,000 clones listed, 17% were seen once; the top ten hold approximately 2.9%. Sequencing was carried out using PBMCs. These receptors came from a female donor in good health and CMV-seropositive.

This chain joins TRBV6-1 and TRBJ2-7; D is uncertain. This CDR3 contains 13 residues. Between the trimmed V and J ends, which lost 8 bases and 4 bases, there was a span of 15 bases. Germline CDR1 is MNHNS and CDR2 is SASEGT. CDR3 sequence: CASLTTVGYEQYF. CDR3 nucleotides: TGTGCCAGCCTTACAACTGTCGGGTACGAGCAGTACTTC.

This chain joins TRBV4-3 and TRBJ1-2; D may be TRBD1 (5 bases). The V end was cut by 0 bases, the J end by 3 bases, with 17 bases between. The germline CDR1 and CDR2 sequences are LGHNA and YSLEER. This CDR3 comprises 17 residues. The CDR3 sequence is CASSQESLAGIDYGYTF. Written as DNA, the CDR3 is TGCGCCAGCAGCCAAGAAAGTTTGGCAGGGATCGACTATGGCTACACCTTC.

The chain uses TRBV5-6 and TRBJ2-7, with D perhaps being TRBD1 or TRBD2 (6 bases each). CDR1 and CDR2 from the germline V gene are SGHDT and YYEEEE. V was trimmed by 4 bases and J by 2 bases, leaving 16 bases between them. This CDR3 comprises 15 residues. In DNA form, the CDR3 reads TGTGCCAGCAGCCTGGGGGGCTTGGGGACCTACGAGCAGTACTTC. Residues: CASSLGGLGTYEQYF.

The genes are TRBV4-2 and TRBJ2-7; no firm D call. Germline V gives CDR1 LGHNA, CDR2 YNFKEQ. The CDR3 sequence is 13 residues long. V lost 1 base and J 6 bases, leaving 10 bases between the germline ends. CDR3 region: CASSQVEAAEQYF. The CDR3 region has the DNA TGTGCCAGCAGCCAAGTTGAGGCAGCCGAGCAGTACTTC.

This clone has only a few counts. The chain has TRBV5-1 and TRBJ1-4; TRBD1 agrees at 7 bases. The germline V gene has CDR1 SGHRS and CDR2 YFSETQ. The V and J ends lost 0 bases and 6 bases, in that order; junction bases with no gene match: 2. The CDR3 covers 14 residues. CDR3 amino acids: CASSLVGGHEKLFF. The CDR3, as DNA: TGCGCCAGCAGCTTGGTAGGGGGCCATGAAAAACTGTTTTTT.

This clone was counted between two and nine times. This chain uses TRBV9 with TRBJ2-7; TRBD1 agrees at 8 bases. The length of the CDR3 is 16 residues. The V and J ends lost 4 bases and 2 bases, in that order; junction bases with no gene match: 11. Germline loops: CDR1 SGDLS, CDR2 YYNGEE. The CDR3 DNA sequence: TGTGCCAGCAGCCCCAAAAACAGGGGGGATACCTACGAGCAGTACTTC. Protein sequence: CASSPKNRGDTYEQYF.

The genes are TRBV11-2 and TRBJ2-7, with a possible D match to TRBD1 (6 bases). Trimming stripped 0 bases from V and 2 bases from J, with 11 bases between. Germline-derived CDR1 and CDR2 are SGHAT and FQNNGV. The CDR3 totals 15 residues. The CDR3 here is CASSLEAGATYEQYF. The CDR3 coding sequence is TGTGCCAGCAGCTTAGAGGCAGGGGCCACCTACGAGCAGTACTTC.

The chain uses TRBV7-2 and TRBJ2-2; D is possibly TRBD2 (5 bases). This CDR3 is built from 14 residues. Trimming shortened V by 3 bases and J by 5 bases, and 10 bases separated the two germline ends. Germline V gene lookup returns CDR1 SGHTA and CDR2 FQGNSA. This CDR3 reads CASSFSVRTGELFF. CDR3 sequence (DNA): TGTGCCAGCAGCTTTAGCGTGAGGACCGGGGAGCTGTTTTTT.

The chain has TRBV6-5 and TRBJ1-2, with 10 positions matching TRBD1. CDR1 and CDR2 from the germline V gene are MNHEY and SVGAGI. After removal of 6 bases from V and 4 bases from J, the junction contained 2 bases not matched to a gene. The CDR3 spans 13 residues. CDR3 amino acids: CASRTGGFYGYTF. The CDR3, as DNA: TGTGCCAGCAGGACAGGGGGCTTCTATGGCTACACCTTC.

This clone was observed a few times. The chain recombines TRBV7-9 with TRBJ2-6, with D uncertain. Trimming cost V 2 bases and J 2 bases, with 4 bases left between them. The CDR3 sequence is 14 residues long. Germline V gives CDR1 SEHNR, CDR2 FQNEAQ (reference sequence). CDR3 loop: CASSLLTGANVLTF. The CDR3 coding sequence is TGTGCCAGCAGCTTATTAACTGGGGCCAACGTCCTGACTTTC.

This clone was recorded a few times. The rearrangement links TRBV28 to TRBJ2-7; 11 bases match TRBD1. Germline trimming cut 5 bases from V and 3 bases from J; bases unmatched to any gene: 21. Looked up from germline, CDR1 is MDHEN and CDR2 is SYDVKM. The CDR3 length is 20 residues. The CDR3 region is CASSRTLTGTGGFLNYEQYF. The CDR3 bases are TGTGCCAGCAGTCGCACGTTGACCGGGACAGGGGGATTTTTAAACTACGAGCAGTACTTC.

The V call is TRBV5-1, the J call TRBJ2-1; 15 nucleotides match TRBD2. The V gene's germline CDR1 is SGHRS and CDR2 YFSETQ. This CDR3 spans 19 amino acids. Unmatched junction bases numbered 8, after V lost 4 bases and J lost 0 bases. The CDR3, as DNA: TGCGCCAGCAGCGTAGGACTAGCGGGAGGGCCCTTCTCCTACAATGAGCAGTTCTTC. Protein sequence: CASSVGLAGGPFSYNEQFF.

The rearrangement uses TRBV15 and TRBJ2-1; TRBD2 matches at 12 bases. With 6 bases clipped from V and 8 bases from J, the junction kept 8 bases outside the gene matches. The germline V gene encodes CDR1 LNHNV and CDR2 YYDKDF (reference sequence). The CDR3 consists of 15 residues. CDR3 sequence (DNA): TGTGCCACCAGTAGTAAGACTAGCGGGAGCGATGAGCAGTTCTTC. Encoded protein: CATSSKTSGSDEQFF.

The V call is TRBV28, the J call TRBJ1-4, with D uncertain. CDR3 size: 14 residues. V was clipped by 1 base and J by 8 bases, with 11 bases between them. Germline V CDR1 and CDR2: MDHEN, SYDVKM. The CDR3 DNA reads TGTGCCAGCAGTTTATCAGTGGCAGAAGAAAAACTGTTTTTT. As protein: CASSLSVAEEKLFF.

The table lists this clone with a few counts. The rearrangement links TRBV28 to TRBJ1-1; D is uncertain. V was trimmed by 6 bases and J by 1 base, leaving 12 bases between them. The CDR3 is 14 amino acids. Germline loops: CDR1 MDHEN, CDR2 SYDVKM. CDR3 protein: CASRILEGNTEAFF. The CDR3 DNA reads TGTGCCAGCAGGATTTTAGAGGGGAACACTGAAGCTTTCTTT. Variable domain in full (rest from reference TRBV28 and TRBJ1-1): DVKVTQSSRYLVKRTGEKVFLECVQDMDHENMFWYRQDPGLGLRLIYFSYDVKMKEKGDIPEGYSVSREKKERFSLILESASTNQTSMYLCASRILEGNTEAFFGQGTRLTVV.

This clone was seen a few times. This chain joins TRBV5-1 and TRBJ1-6; no clear D. The length of the CDR3 is 15 residues. CDR1 and CDR2 (germline): SGHRS, YFSETQ. V dropped 0 bases and J dropped 3 bases, with 7 bases sitting between them. CDR3 sequence (DNA): TGCGCCAGCAGCTTGGTTACAGACTATAATTCACCCCTCCACTTT. The encoded protein is CASSLVTDYNSPLHF.

This clone turned up a few times. The rearrangement uses TRBV4-1 and TRBJ1-2; TRBD1 is a possible D gene (6 bases). V lost 4 bases, J lost 1 base, and 13 bases lay in between. There are 15 residues in the CDR3. In germline, CDR1 is MGHRA, CDR2 YSYEKL. The CDR3 here is CASSLHRQDNYGYTF. In DNA, the CDR3 is TGCGCCAGCAGCCTACACAGACAGGATAACTATGGCTACACCTTC.

This clone was seen more than once but under ten times. The gene calls are TRBV5-4 and TRBJ2-4, with D perhaps matching TRBD2 (6 bases). The ends were cut back, 0 bases at V and 3 bases at J, with 7 bases in the middle. Germline V lookup: CDR1 SGHNT, CDR2 YYREEE (reference sequence). The CDR3 runs 14 residues. The CDR3 DNA reads TGTGCCAGCAGCTTGGGTAGCGGCAAAAACATTCAGTACTTC. Protein: CASSLGSGKNIQYF.

This chain joins TRBV11-2 and TRBJ2-3, with 8 bases fitting TRBD1. Germline V lookup: CDR1 SGHAT, CDR2 FQNNGV. V lost 2 bases, J lost 4 bases, and 5 bases stayed unmatched. The CDR3 is 15 amino acids. CDR3 nucleotides: TGTGCCAGCAGCTTAACGACAGGGGCCCCAGATACGCAGTATTTT. Translated: CASSLTTGAPDTQYF. Drawing the rest from reference TRBV11-2 and TRBJ2-3, the complete variable domain is EAGVAQSPRYKIIEKRQSVAFWCNPISGHATLYWYQQILGQGPKLLIQFQNNGVVDDSQLPKDRFSAERLKGVDSTLKIQPAKLEDSAVYLCASSLTTGAPDTQYFGPGTRLTVL.

This rearrangement joins TRBV9 to TRBJ2-1, with TRBD2 as a possible D gene (6 bases). Germline V lookup: CDR1 SGDLS, CDR2 YYNGEE. Deletions cut 0 bases from V and 10 bases from J, with 14 bases between. CDR3 size: 14 residues. This CDR3 is CASSVAETSPEQFF. The CDR3 bases are TGTGCCAGCAGCGTAGCTGAGACTAGTCCCGAGCAGTTCTTC.